This TCR beta chain was recovered during a study of early T cells in non-severe SARS-CoV-2 infection. Study-wide context: The study sequenced bulk RNA from unsorted whole blood, with chains unpaired.

Only a few counts were recorded for this clonotype. Its antigen is as yet unknown. CDR1 is SGHNT, CDR2 YENEEA, per germline. The CDR3 sequence is 15 residues long. The V and J ends lost 4 bases and 3 bases respectively, with 12 bases between them. Separate cDNA molecules each had unique molecular identifiers attached to them. TCRdb independently ran MiXCR on the 5' RACE reads; one entry per CDR3 protein. The repertoire holds roughly 48,000 distinct CDR3 sequences, with around 8% as singletons. Overall study results and limits: VDJdb-based matching was biased toward anti-spike CD8 responses and missed private and CD4 specificities.

Source material: whole blood. The sequence was collected from an adult who was a healthcare worker with PCR-confirmed SARS-CoV-2 infection or an uninfected control (not recorded which). The chain joins TRBV11-3 to TRBJ2-2, with a possible D match to TRBD1 (6 bases). The CDR3 DNA sequence: TGTGCCAGCAGCTCGAGGGACACCTACACCGGGGAGCTGTTTTTT. Translated, it gives CASSSRDTYTGELFF.